The sample holds many counts of the clone carrying this T cell receptor (beta chain). The data are from a study of neurological immune-mediated disorders. J lost 4 bases, V lost 7 bases, and 7 bases had no gene match. In germline, CDR1 is DFQATT, CDR2 SNEGSKA (reference sequence). The CDR3 has 14 amino acids. TCRdb re-called the 5' RACE reads through MiXCR, storing one row per CDR3 protein. The sample records 45,000 to 55,000 distinct CDR3 sequences, about 3.8% being singletons. The chain recombines TRBV20-1 with TRBJ2-2; 9 bases line up with TRBD2. This receptor was identified in a man aged 55-75 years with multiple sclerosis. The sequenced sample was PBMCs. The CDR3 bases are TGCAGTGGTCAGGCGGGAGGGACCACCGGGGAGCTGTTTTTT. Its protein product is CSGQAGGTTGELFF.